The 25 T cell receptor beta chains below come from one sample, sequenced in a study of T cell responses to AZD1222 COVID-19 vaccine. TCRdb keeps only in-frame clones here, not all; method: immunoSEQ multiplex PCR. Of 100,000 to 120,000 clones listed, approximately 92% are singletons. Sequencing used peripheral blood, obtained 28 days after the second AZD1222 dose. Every receptor here comes from an adult who received the AZD1222 COVID-19 vaccine.

Concerning this clone: Compared with germline, one end of the junction differs, possibly owing to a read error. The chain carries TRBV4-3 and TRBJ2-7, with 7 bases matching TRBD2. CDR1 and CDR2 (germline): LGHNA, YSLEER. This CDR3 is built from 15 residues. This CDR3 is CASSQEQWGGYEQYF. CDR3 DNA sequence: TGCGCCAGCAGTCAAGAGCAATGGGGGGGTTACGAGCAGTACTTC.

This chain links TRBV15 with TRBJ1-6; perhaps TRBD1 as D (5 bases). The V gene's germline CDR1 is LNHNV and CDR2 YYDKDF (reference sequence). V was shortened by 5 bases and J by 10 bases, with 18 bases between the two germline ends. The CDR3 length is 15 residues. As DNA, the CDR3 is TGTGCCACCAGCCCCCCTGGGACCGGGAGGTCACCCCTCCACTTT. Protein sequence: CATSPPGTGRSPLHF.

The V gene is TRBV18, the J gene TRBJ2-4; TRBD2 is a possible D gene (6 bases). V lost 8 bases to trimming and J lost 3 bases, with 20 bases between them. Germline V gene data show CDR1 as KGHSH and CDR2 as LQKENI. The CDR3 runs 16 residues. The CDR3 protein is CASTTTGGYGKNIQYF. DNA of the CDR3: TGTGCCAGCACGACGACCGGGGGTTACGGCAAAAACATTCAGTACTTC.

V usage is TRBV5-1 and J usage is TRBJ2-7; either TRBD1 or TRBD2 may supply D (5 bases each). CDR3 length equals 14 residues. Trimming pared 3 bases from V and 9 bases from J, leaving 19 bases between. Per the germline V gene, CDR1 is SGHRS and CDR2 is YFSETQ. CDR3 loop: CASSSPGLLWRQYF. In DNA, the CDR3 is TGCGCCAGCAGCTCACCGGGGCTATTATGGAGGCAGTACTTC.

The chain joins TRBV10-1 to TRBJ2-2, with 8 bases that match TRBD1. V gave up 8 bases and J gave up 1 base; unmatched junction bases: 6. Germline V gene data show CDR1 as WNHNN and CDR2 as SYGVQD (reference sequence). The CDR3 extends over 15 amino acids. This CDR3 is CASGRQGMNTGELFF. CDR3 coding DNA: TGCGCCAGCGGGAGACAGGGGATGAACACCGGGGAGCTGTTTTTT.

The CDR3 nucleotides read TGTGCCAGCAGTGAGCTAGCGCGAAAAGAGACCCAGTACTTC. It specifies CASSELARKETQYF. This chain joins TRBV27 and TRBJ2-5; perhaps TRBD2 as D (6 bases). Germline loops: CDR1 MNHEY, CDR2 SMNVEV (reference sequence). Deletions cut 5 bases from V and 3 bases from J, with 13 bases between. The CDR3 sequence is 14 residues long.

The chain couples TRBV2 to TRBJ1-1; D unresolved. The ends were cut back, 3 bases at V and 1 base at J, with 12 bases in the middle. CDR1 SNHLY and CDR2 FYNNEI come from the germline V gene. The CDR3 contains 15 residues. CDR3 bases: TGTGCCAGCAGTGAGGCATCTCGGGGGAACACTGAAGCTTTCTTT. It is translated as CASSEASRGNTEAFF.

The chain links TRBV6-4 to TRBJ1-1, with TRBD1 as a possible D gene (6 bases). V was cut by 3 bases and J by 1 base, with 21 bases left in between. The germline gives CDR1 MRHNA, CDR2 SNTAGT. The CDR3 sequence is 18 residues long. CDR3 DNA: TGTGCCAGCAGTGAAGATATTTACAGGGCCGGGAAGAACACTGAAGCTTTCTTT. This codes for CASSEDIYRAGKNTEAFF.

The CDR3 spells CASSPAALTGNTIYF. CDR3 bases: TGTGCCAGCTCACCAGCTGCGCTTACAGGAAACACCATATATTTT. The rearrangement links TRBV18 to TRBJ1-3; no clear D gene. CDR1 and CDR2 from the germline V gene are KGHSH and LQKENI. Trimming took 2 bases from V and 4 from J, leaving 12 bases between them. The CDR3 extends over 15 amino acids.

The J gene is TRBJ1-5, the V gene TRBV10-3; 11 bases fit TRBD1. From germline, CDR1 is ENHRY and CDR2 SYGVKD. The CDR3 spans 15 residues. V shed 0 bases, J shed 7 bases, and the junction held 2 bases outside the gene matches. This CDR3 reads CAISESRTGGQPQHF. CDR3 sequence (DNA): TGTGCCATCAGTGAGTCGAGGACAGGGGGCCAGCCCCAGCATTTT.

This clone was observed a handful of times. V gene TRBV6-6 combines with J gene TRBJ2-7, with TRBD1 matching 7 bases. The CDR3 contains 14 residues. The germline V gene encodes CDR1 MNHNY and CDR2 SVGAGI (reference sequence). V lost 5 bases, J lost 5 bases, and 9 bases stayed unmatched. CDR3 DNA: TGTGCCAGCAGTCGACAGGGTACTGGGCACGAGCAGTACTTC. Protein product: CASSRQGTGHEQYF.

In this sample, this clone turned up a few times. J is TRBJ1-2 and V is TRBV3-1 (or the pseudogene TRBV3-2); D gene unclear. V lost 4 bases to trimming and J lost 7 bases, with 16 bases between them. CDR3 size: 14 residues. The V gene's germline CDR1 is LGHDT and CDR2 YNNKEL (reference sequence). The CDR3, as DNA: TGTGCCAGCAGCCGTCAGATGGCCCGGGGTGGCTACACCTTC. Translation gives CASSRQMARGGYTF.

The rearrangement links TRBV5-5 to TRBJ2-7; D unresolved. The germline V gene has CDR1 SGHKS and CDR2 YYEKEE (reference sequence). V was cut by 0 bases and J by 1 base, with 8 bases left in between. The CDR3 has 14 amino acids. As DNA, the CDR3 is TGTGCCAGCAGCTTGGAAGGGTCTTCCTACGAGCAGTACTTC. Amino acids: CASSLEGSSYEQYF.

The rearrangement links TRBV4-1 to TRBJ2-7; 10 bases line up with TRBD1. Germline V gene lookup returns CDR1 MGHRA and CDR2 YSYEKL. This CDR3 is 14 amino acids long. Losses at the gene ends were 3 bases for V and 6 bases for J; bases not matched to a gene: 5. CDR3 nucleotides: TGCGCCAGCAGCCAGGGACAGGGGTGGGCCGAGCAGTACTTC. The encoded protein is CASSQGQGWAEQYF.

The chain employs TRBV18 and TRBJ1-1; a possible D gene is TRBD1 (6 bases). CDR3 length: 16 amino acids. V was shortened by 2 bases and J by 5 bases, with 18 bases between the two germline ends. Germline values: CDR1 KGHSH, CDR2 LQKENI. Here the CDR3 reads CASSPSSTGGHTEAFF. Written as DNA, the CDR3 is TGTGCCAGCTCACCATCCTCGACTGGGGGGCATACTGAAGCTTTCTTT.

The chain is built from TRBV7-9 and TRBJ1-1; D is unresolved. The CDR3 covers 13 residues. V was cut by 2 bases and J by 2 bases, with 6 bases left in between. Germline V gene sequence: CDR1 SEHNR, CDR2 FQNEAQ (reference sequence). In DNA, the CDR3 is TGTGCCAGCAGCTTACAGGTTAACACTGAAGCTTTCTTT. Residues: CASSLQVNTEAFF. Filled out from reference TRBV7-9 and TRBJ1-1, the complete variable domain reads DTGVSQNPRHKITKRGQNVTFRCDPISEHNRLYWYRQTLGQGPEFLTYFQNEAQLEKSRLLSDRFSAERPKGSFSTLEIQRTEQGDSAMYLCASSLQVNTEAFFGQGTRLTVV.

The V and J genes are TRBV28 and TRBJ1-1; D remains unclear. V lost 2 bases and J 7 bases, leaving 11 bases between the germline ends. The CDR3 is 13 residues long. In germline, CDR1 is MDHEN, CDR2 SYDVKM. The CDR3 spells CASSLTVPHEAFF. In DNA, the CDR3 is TGTGCCAGCAGTTTAACCGTCCCCCATGAAGCTTTCTTT.

V usage is TRBV6-5 and J usage is TRBJ2-1; tentative D call: TRBD1 (6 bases). This CDR3 spans 15 amino acids. Trimming pared 0 bases from V and 4 bases from J, leaving 10 bases between. Germline V gene lookup returns CDR1 MNHEY and CDR2 SVGAGI. The DNA of the CDR3 is TGTGCCAGCAGTTACTCGTTCAGGGGATACAATGAGCAGTTCTTC. Its translation is CASSYSFRGYNEQFF.

The gene calls are TRBV4-2 and TRBJ1-4, with D unclear. Trimming left V 5 bases short and J 0 bases short, with 13 bases between. Per the germline V gene, CDR1 is LGHNA and CDR2 is YNFKEQ. The CDR3 spans 16 residues. This chain's CDR3 is CASSARTVSTNEKLFF. The CDR3 DNA reads TGTGCCAGCAGCGCTCGCACGGTATCAACTAATGAAAAACTGTTTTTT.

This chain connects TRBV7-2 to TRBJ2-7; perhaps TRBD2 as D (5 bases). The germline V and J ends were trimmed by 1 base and 2 bases, with 15 bases remaining between them. The CDR3 loop spans 16 amino acids. From germline, CDR1 is SGHTA and CDR2 FQGNSA. CDR3 sequence reads: CASSLVSGALAYEQYF. CDR3 sequence (DNA): TGTGCCAGCAGCTTAGTGAGCGGAGCCCTAGCCTACGAGCAGTACTTC.

The rearrangement links TRBV6-4 to TRBJ2-1; D might be TRBD1 or TRBD2, each matching 6 bases. The V end lost 6 bases, the J end lost 8 bases, and 20 bases lay between the germline ends. Germline V CDR1 and CDR2: MRHNA, SNTAGT. This CDR3 region has 15 residues. In nucleotides, the CDR3 is TGTGCCAGCAGCCCACCGGGGGCCGGTTCGGATGAGCAGTTCTTC. It translates to CASSPPGAGSDEQFF.

This clone appeared once. Lacking the conserved final phenylalanine or tryptophan, this CDR3 likely reflects a read error. The DNA is omitted, as the CDR3 cannot be located on it reliably, and the CDR3 follows TCRdb's listing. V is TRBV6-1 and J is TRBJ1-6; no check of the table's D call, TRBD1, against the DNA was made. The CDR3 is made up of 17 amino acids, end residues included. Germline V gene sequence: CDR1 MNHNS, CDR2 SASEGT. The CDR3 protein is CASSGGEDREGLKRDPG.

CDR3 protein: CASSYVGSGGYTF. The CDR3, as DNA: TGTGCCAGCAGTTACGTCGGAAGCGGTGGCTACACCTTC. This sequence joins TRBV6-5 and TRBJ1-2; D is undetermined. Looked up from germline, CDR1 is MNHEY and CDR2 is SVGAGI. V was cut by 2 bases and J by 7 bases, with 11 bases left in between. The CDR3 sequence is 13 residues long.

V usage is TRBV7-2 and J usage is TRBJ1-1, with D perhaps matching TRBD1 (6 bases). Trimming shortened V by 5 bases and J by 8 bases, and 15 bases separated the two germline ends. In germline, CDR1 is SGHTA, CDR2 FQGNSA. This CDR3 spans 13 amino acids. As DNA, the CDR3 is TGTGCCAGCAGCACAGGGACATTTCTAGAAGCTTTCTTT. It specifies CASSTGTFLEAFF.

The chain has TRBV11-3 and TRBJ1-5; maybe TRBD1 (6 bases). Per the germline V gene, CDR1 is SGHNT and CDR2 is YENEEA. The CDR3 has 17 amino acids. The V end lost 4 bases, the J end lost 7 bases, and 23 bases lay between the germline ends. The CDR3 coding sequence is TGTGCCAGCAGCTATCACCACCGGGCAGGGGTCGGGCAGCCCCAGCATTTT. It yields the protein CASSYHHRAGVGQPQHF.